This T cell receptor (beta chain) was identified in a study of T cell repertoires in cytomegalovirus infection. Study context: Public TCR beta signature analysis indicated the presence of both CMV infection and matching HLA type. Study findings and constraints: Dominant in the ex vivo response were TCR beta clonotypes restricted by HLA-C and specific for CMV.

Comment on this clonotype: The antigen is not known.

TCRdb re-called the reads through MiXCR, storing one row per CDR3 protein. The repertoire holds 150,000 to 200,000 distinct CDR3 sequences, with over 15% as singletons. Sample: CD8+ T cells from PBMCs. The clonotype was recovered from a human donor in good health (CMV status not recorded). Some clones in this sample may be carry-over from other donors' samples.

CDR3 sequence reads: CASRHRGTEAFF. The DNA for the CDR3 is TGTGCCAGCCGCCATCGTGGGACTGAAGCTTTCTTT. This chain connects TRBV12-3 or TRBV12-4 to TRBJ1-1; D ambiguous. Trimming pared 8 bases from V and 5 bases from J, leaving 12 bases between. This CDR3 is 12 amino acids long.